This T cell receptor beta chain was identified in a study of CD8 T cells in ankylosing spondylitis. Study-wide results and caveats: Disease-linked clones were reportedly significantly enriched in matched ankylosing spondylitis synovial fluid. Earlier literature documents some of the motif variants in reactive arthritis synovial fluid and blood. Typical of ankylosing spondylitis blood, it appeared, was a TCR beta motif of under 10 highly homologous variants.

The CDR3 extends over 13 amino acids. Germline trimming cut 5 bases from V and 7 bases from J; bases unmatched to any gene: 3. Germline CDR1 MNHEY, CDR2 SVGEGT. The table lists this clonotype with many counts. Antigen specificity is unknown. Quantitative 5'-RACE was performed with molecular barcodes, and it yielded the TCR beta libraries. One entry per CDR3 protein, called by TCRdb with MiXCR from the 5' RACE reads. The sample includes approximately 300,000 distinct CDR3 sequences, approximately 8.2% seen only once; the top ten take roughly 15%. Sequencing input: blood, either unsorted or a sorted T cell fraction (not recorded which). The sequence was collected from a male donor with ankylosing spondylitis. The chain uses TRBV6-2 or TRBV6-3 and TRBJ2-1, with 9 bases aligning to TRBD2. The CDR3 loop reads CASSGLANNEQFF. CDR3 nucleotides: TGTGCCAGCAGTGGACTAGCGAATAATGAGCAGTTCTTC.